Following are 22 T cell receptor beta chains from one sample sequenced in a study of technical replicates of blood from a few donors. The method was immunoSEQ multiplex PCR; TCRdb's version includes in-frame clones alone and lacks a portion of them. The data show around 70,000 clones, 95% to 97% seen once. The sequencing sample was made of T cells isolated from PBMCs. Every receptor here comes from a human donor in good health.

The V gene is TRBV4-1, the J gene TRBJ2-1, with a tentative D call TRBD2 (6 bases). Germline CDR1 MGHRA, CDR2 YSYEKL. V lost 0 bases and J lost 0, with 12 bases in between. This CDR3 comprises 17 residues. CDR3 nucleotides: TGCGCCAGCAGCCAAGACCCCGGGGGTAGCTCCTACAATGAGCAGTTCTTC. It codes for CASSQDPGGSSYNEQFF.

V usage is TRBV27 and J usage is TRBJ1-5; 8 nucleotides align to TRBD1. The V gene end was trimmed by 5 bases and the J gene end by 5 bases; junction bases not matched to a gene: 8. The CDR3 loop spans 15 amino acids. CDR1 and CDR2 (germline): MNHEY, SMNVEV (reference sequence). The CDR3 bases are TGTGCCAGCAGTCCGTGGACAGGGATGGATCAGCCCCAGCATTTT. Encoded protein: CASSPWTGMDQPQHF.

This chain joins TRBV27 and TRBJ1-6, with D perhaps matching TRBD1 (5 bases). This CDR3 region has 21 residues. V was trimmed by 4 bases and J by 0 bases, leaving 25 bases between them. Germline V gives CDR1 MNHEY, CDR2 SMNVEV (reference sequence). CDR3 DNA sequence: TGTGCCAGCAGTTACTTAGCATTCCAGGGCGGTGACAGCTCCTATAATTCACCCCTCCACTTT. Translation: CASSYLAFQGGDSSYNSPLHF.

The chain is built from TRBV11-2 and TRBJ2-7; D unclear. From germline, CDR1 is SGHAT and CDR2 FQNNGV. This CDR3 spans 11 amino acids. Trimming left V 5 bases short and J 0 bases short, with 2 bases between. The CDR3 protein is CASSHSYEQYF. CDR3 bases: TGTGCCAGCAGCCACTCCTACGAGCAGTACTTC.

The chain couples TRBV5-4 to TRBJ1-2; 7 positions match TRBD1. This CDR3 comprises 12 residues. CDR1 is SGHNT and CDR2 is YYREEE in the germline V gene (reference sequence). V dropped 5 bases and J dropped 10; count of bases not matched to a gene: 8. This CDR3 reads CASSITGEVYTF. The CDR3 DNA reads as TGTGCCAGCAGTATTACAGGGGAGGTCTACACCTTC.

The chain couples TRBV5-4 to TRBJ1-6; D is possibly TRBD1 (6 bases). Germline values: CDR1 SGHNT, CDR2 YYREEE (reference sequence). This CDR3 is built from 17 residues. V was trimmed by 10 bases and J by 0 bases, leaving 20 bases between them. CDR3 residues: CAGSLGGPSSYNSPLHF. Here the CDR3 DNA reads TGTGCCGGATCACTCGGGGGGCCTAGCTCCTATAATTCACCCCTCCACTTT.

The sample holds one count of this clone. Here the CDR3 reads CASSSDRLTTNEKLFF. The CDR3 DNA reads TGTGCCAGCAGTTCAGACAGGTTAACAACTAATGAAAAACTGTTTTTT. The J gene is TRBJ1-4, the V gene TRBV6-5, with D possibly being TRBD1 (6 bases). The CDR3 has 16 residues. Trimming left V 4 bases short and J 0 bases short, with 12 bases between. Germline CDR1 and CDR2: MNHEY and SVGAGI.

The V gene is TRBV7-2, the J gene TRBJ2-5; 15 bases agree with TRBD2. The CDR3 covers 17 residues. Trimming removed 4 bases from V and 5 bases from J; junction bases left unmatched: 8. Germline V gene sequence: CDR1 SGHTA, CDR2 FQGNSA. CDR3 amino acids: CASSSEGLAGGWETQYF. CDR3 nucleotide sequence: TGTGCCAGCAGCTCAGAGGGACTAGCGGGAGGTTGGGAGACCCAGTACTTC.

The V and J genes are TRBV27 and TRBJ2-2; D gene unclear. This CDR3 is 16 amino acids long. Germline CDR1 MNHEY, CDR2 SMNVEV (reference sequence). V was shortened by 3 bases and J by 2 bases, with 13 bases between the two germline ends. The CDR3 spells CASSLGTLGNTGELFF. CDR3 coding DNA: TGTGCCAGCAGTTTGGGTACCCTAGGAAACACCGGGGAGCTGTTTTTT.

The V gene is TRBV5-1, the J gene TRBJ2-2, with 10 bases that match TRBD1. In germline, CDR1 is SGHRS, CDR2 YFSETQ. Trimming cost V 2 bases and J 5 bases; bases outside gene matches: 6. There are 16 residues in the CDR3. The CDR3 region has the DNA TGCGCCAGCAGCTTTCGGACAGGGGGAGAGACCGGGGAGCTGTTTTTT. It codes for CASSFRTGGETGELFF.

The chain couples TRBV27 to TRBJ2-2; no clear D. Trimming took off 0 bases at V and 0 bases at J, with 8 bases between the two ends. The germline gives CDR1 MNHEY, CDR2 SMNVEV (reference sequence). The CDR3 runs 16 residues. Here the CDR3 reads CASSLSPSPNTGELFF. The CDR3 bases are TGTGCCAGCAGTTTATCGCCGAGTCCGAACACCGGGGAGCTGTTTTTT.

CDR3 in DNA: TGTGCCAGCAGCTTAAGAGGACAGCCCGGGGAGCTGTTTTTT. Its translation is CASSLRGQPGELFF. The gene calls are TRBV11-2 and TRBJ2-2, with D perhaps TRBD1 (6 bases). There are 14 residues in the CDR3. Germline values: CDR1 SGHAT, CDR2 FQNNGV. Trimming left V 2 bases short and J 6 bases short, with 10 bases between.

This clone showed up just once. This chain links TRBV6-5 with TRBJ2-7; 7 bases match TRBD1. CDR3 length: 15 residues. The V gene end was trimmed by 3 bases and the J gene end by 3 bases; junction bases not matched to a gene: 8. CDR1 and CDR2 from the germline V gene are MNHEY and SVGAGI. The CDR3 sequence: CASSYSTGWNYEQYF. The CDR3 DNA sequence: TGTGCCAGCAGTTATTCGACAGGGTGGAACTACGAGCAGTACTTC.

This chain connects TRBV2 to TRBJ2-7; TRBD1 is a possible D gene (6 bases). The V end was cut by 6 bases, the J end by 6 bases, with 21 bases between. There are 15 residues in the CDR3. Germline CDR1 reads SNHLY; CDR2 reads FYNNEI. CDR3 region: CASRDTGTPRAEQYF. The CDR3, as DNA: TGTGCCAGCAGAGATACCGGGACACCCCGCGCCGAGCAGTACTTC.

The genes are TRBV14 and TRBJ1-1; 7 bases map to TRBD1. With 4 bases clipped from V and 3 bases from J, the junction kept 2 bases outside the gene matches. Germline V lookup: CDR1 SGHDN, CDR2 FVKESK. CDR3 length: 13 amino acids. The CDR3 nucleotides are TGTGCCAGCAGCCTGACAGGGTACACTGAAGCTTTCTTT. It codes for CASSLTGYTEAFF.

The gene calls are TRBV11-3 and TRBJ2-5; 8 nucleotides match TRBD2. This CDR3 region has 14 residues. Trimming at V came to 5 bases and at J to 3 bases, leaving 5 bases not matched to a gene. Germline CDR1 is SGHNT and CDR2 is YENEEA. The DNA for the CDR3 is TGTGCCAGCAGCCCGAGAGCGGGGGAAGAGACCCAGTACTTC. Protein: CASSPRAGEETQYF.

In this sample, this clone turned up once. The rearrangement uses TRBV21-1 and TRBJ1-5; no check of the table's D call, TRBD1, against the DNA was made. TRBV21-1 is recorded as a pseudogene. The CDR3 totals 17 residues. DNA of the CDR3: TGTGCCAGCAGCAAAGAAGCAGGGGACCATAGCAATCAGCCCCAGCATTTT. Its translation is CASSKEAGDHSNQPQHF.

J is TRBJ2-7 and V is TRBV10-3; 8 nucleotides line up with TRBD1. This CDR3 spans 17 amino acids. Germline lookup yields CDR1 ENHRY and CDR2 SYGVKD. J was trimmed by 3 bases and V by 0 bases; bases with no gene match: 10. The CDR3 region is CAISESTVPGQDYEQYF. In DNA, the CDR3 is TGTGCCATCAGTGAGTCGACAGTCCCGGGACAGGACTACGAGCAGTACTTC.

The J gene is TRBJ2-7, the V gene TRBV9; D unresolved. This CDR3 region has 14 residues. The germline CDR1 and CDR2 sequences are SGDLS and YYNGEE. Between the trimmed V and J ends, which lost 2 bases and 0 bases, there was a span of 9 bases. For the CDR3, the DNA is TGTGCCAGCAGCGTGAGGATGAGCTCCTACGAGCAGTACTTC. It translates to CASSVRMSSYEQYF.

The V gene is TRBV2, the J gene TRBJ2-5, with TRBD2 as a possible D gene (5 bases). Germline V gene sequence: CDR1 SNHLY, CDR2 FYNNEI. This CDR3 has 16 amino acids. V was trimmed by 7 bases and J by 0 bases, leaving 18 bases between them. The CDR3 DNA reads TGTGCCAGCAAGGCGGGTAGCCCTTACAACCAAGAGACCCAGTACTTC. Its protein product is CASKAGSPYNQETQYF.

The V call is TRBV4-2, the J call TRBJ2-7; no firm D call. Trimming cost V 2 bases and J 0 bases, with 17 bases left between them. Looked up from germline, CDR1 is LGHNA and CDR2 is YNFKEQ. The CDR3 extends over 17 amino acids. CDR3 protein: CASSQPALTTTSYEQYF. Here the CDR3 DNA reads TGTGCCAGCAGCCAACCAGCGCTCACAACCACCTCCTACGAGCAGTACTTC.

The chain is built from TRBV4-1 and TRBJ1-1; the D gene is possibly TRBD1 (5 bases). The V gene lost 3 bases and the J gene lost 8 bases, with 16 bases spanning the gap. The V gene's germline CDR1 is MGHRA and CDR2 YSYEKL. The CDR3 contains 14 residues. CDR3 region: CASSQPGTKREAFF. The CDR3 DNA follows: TGCGCCAGCAGCCAGCCCGGGACTAAAAGAGAAGCTTTCTTT.